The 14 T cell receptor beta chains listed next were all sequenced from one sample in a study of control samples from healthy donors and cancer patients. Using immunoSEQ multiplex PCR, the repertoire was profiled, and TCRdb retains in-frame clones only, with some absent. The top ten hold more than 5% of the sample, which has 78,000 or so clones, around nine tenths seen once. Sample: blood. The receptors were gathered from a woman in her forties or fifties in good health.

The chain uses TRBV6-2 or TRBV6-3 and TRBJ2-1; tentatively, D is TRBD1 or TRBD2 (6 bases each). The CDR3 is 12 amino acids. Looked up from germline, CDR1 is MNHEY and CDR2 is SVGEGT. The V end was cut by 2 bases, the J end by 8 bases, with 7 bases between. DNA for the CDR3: TGTGCCAGCAGTTACGGGGGGCATGAGCAGTTCTTC. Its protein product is CASSYGGHEQFF.

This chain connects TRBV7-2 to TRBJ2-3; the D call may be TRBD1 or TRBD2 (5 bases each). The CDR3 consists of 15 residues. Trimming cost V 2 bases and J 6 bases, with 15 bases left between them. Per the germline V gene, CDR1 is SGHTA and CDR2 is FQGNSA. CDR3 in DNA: TGTGCCAGCAGCTTATTGGTGGGGGTCGGGGATACGCAGTATTTT. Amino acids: CASSLLVGVGDTQYF.

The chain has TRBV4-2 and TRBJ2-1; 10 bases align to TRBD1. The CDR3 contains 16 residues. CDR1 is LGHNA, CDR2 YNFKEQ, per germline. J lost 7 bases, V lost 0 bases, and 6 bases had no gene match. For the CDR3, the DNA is TGTGCCAGCAGCCAAGACGACAGGGGGCTAAGAAATGAGCAGTTCTTC. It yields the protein CASSQDDRGLRNEQFF.

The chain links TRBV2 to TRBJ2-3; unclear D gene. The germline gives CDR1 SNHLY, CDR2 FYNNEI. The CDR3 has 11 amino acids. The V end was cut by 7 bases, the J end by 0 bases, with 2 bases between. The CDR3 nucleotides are TGTGCCAGCAAGAGCACAGATACGCAGTATTTT. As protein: CASKSTDTQYF.

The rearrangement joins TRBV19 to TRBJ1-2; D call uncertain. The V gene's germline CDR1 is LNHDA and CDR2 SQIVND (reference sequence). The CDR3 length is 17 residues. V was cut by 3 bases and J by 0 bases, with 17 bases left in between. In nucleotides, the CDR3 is TGTGCCAGTAGTATGCGACAAAACACCAAGGCTAACTATGGCTACACCTTC. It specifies CASSMRQNTKANYGYTF.

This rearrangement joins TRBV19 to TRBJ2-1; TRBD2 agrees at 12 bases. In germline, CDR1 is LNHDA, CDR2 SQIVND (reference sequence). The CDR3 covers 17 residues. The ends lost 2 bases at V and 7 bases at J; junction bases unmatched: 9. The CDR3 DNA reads TGTGCCAGTAGTATATCCCCTCTAGCGGGGGGGGATAATGAGCAGTTCTTC. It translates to CASSISPLAGGDNEQFF.

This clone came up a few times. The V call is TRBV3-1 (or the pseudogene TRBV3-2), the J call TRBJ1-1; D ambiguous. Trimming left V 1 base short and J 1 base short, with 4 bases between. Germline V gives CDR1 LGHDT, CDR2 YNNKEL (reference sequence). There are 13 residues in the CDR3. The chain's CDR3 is CASSQVGNTEAFF. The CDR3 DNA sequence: TGTGCCAGCAGCCAAGTGGGGAACACTGAAGCTTTCTTT.

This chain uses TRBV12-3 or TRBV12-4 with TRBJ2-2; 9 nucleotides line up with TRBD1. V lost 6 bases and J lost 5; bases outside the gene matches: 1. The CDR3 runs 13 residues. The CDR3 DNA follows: TGTGCCAGCAGGACAGGGGGAACCGGGGAGCTGTTTTTT. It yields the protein CASRTGGTGELFF.

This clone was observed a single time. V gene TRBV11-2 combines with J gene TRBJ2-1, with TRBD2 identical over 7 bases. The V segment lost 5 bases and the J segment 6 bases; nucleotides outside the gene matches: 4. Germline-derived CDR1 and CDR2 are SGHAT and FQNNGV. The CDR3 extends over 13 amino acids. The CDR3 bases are TGTGCCAGCAGCCCTCCGGGGGGCAATGAGCAGTTCTTC. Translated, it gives CASSPPGGNEQFF. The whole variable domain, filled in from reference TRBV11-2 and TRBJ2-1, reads EAGVAQSPRYKIIEKRQSVAFWCNPISGHATLYWYQQILGQGPKLLIQFQNNGVVDDSQLPKDRFSAERLKGVDSTLKIQPAKLEDSAVYLCASSPPGGNEQFFGPGTRLTVL.

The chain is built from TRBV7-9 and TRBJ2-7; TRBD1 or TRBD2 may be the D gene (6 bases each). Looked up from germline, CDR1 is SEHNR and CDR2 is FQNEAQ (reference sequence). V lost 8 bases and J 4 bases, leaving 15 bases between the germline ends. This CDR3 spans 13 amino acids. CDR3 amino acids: CASGPGAAYEQYF. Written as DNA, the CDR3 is TGTGCCAGCGGTCCGGGGGCAGCTTACGAGCAGTACTTC.

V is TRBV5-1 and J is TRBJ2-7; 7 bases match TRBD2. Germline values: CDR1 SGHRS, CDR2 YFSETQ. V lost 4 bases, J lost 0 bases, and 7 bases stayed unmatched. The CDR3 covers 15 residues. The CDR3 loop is CASSGDYLGSYEQYF. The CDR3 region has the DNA TGCGCCAGCAGCGGGGACTACCTTGGCTCCTACGAGCAGTACTTC.

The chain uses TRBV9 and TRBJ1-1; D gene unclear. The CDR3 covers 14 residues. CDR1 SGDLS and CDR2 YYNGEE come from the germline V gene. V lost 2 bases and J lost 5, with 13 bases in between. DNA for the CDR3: TGTGCCAGCAGCGTCTTTCCCCAAGGAACTGAAGCTTTCTTT. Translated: CASSVFPQGTEAFF.

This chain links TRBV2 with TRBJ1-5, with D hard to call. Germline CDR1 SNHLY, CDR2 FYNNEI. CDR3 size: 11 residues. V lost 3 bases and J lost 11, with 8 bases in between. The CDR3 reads CASSEQSAQHF. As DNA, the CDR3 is TGTGCCAGCAGTGAGCAATCAGCCCAGCATTTT. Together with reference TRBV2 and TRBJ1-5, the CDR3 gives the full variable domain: EPEVTQTPSHQVTQMGQEVILRCVPISNHLYFYWYRQILGQKVEFLVSFYNNEISEKSEIFDDQFSVERPDGSNFTLKIRSTKLEDSAMYFCASSEQSAQHFGDGTRLSIL.

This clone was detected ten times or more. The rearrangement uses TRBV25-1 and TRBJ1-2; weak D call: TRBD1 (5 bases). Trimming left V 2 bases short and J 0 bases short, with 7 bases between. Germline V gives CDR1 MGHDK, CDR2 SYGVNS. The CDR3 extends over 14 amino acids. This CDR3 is CASSEQGANYGYTF. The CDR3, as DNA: TGTGCCAGCAGTGAACAGGGAGCTAACTATGGCTACACCTTC.